The 32 T cell receptor beta chains in this list originate from one sample, sequenced in a study of T cells in tumors after PD-1 blockade. Repertoires were generated with immunoSEQ multiplex PCR, while TCRdb's copy carries only in-frame clones and drops some. The sample lists about 35,000 clones; more than 70% were seen once. The specimen was PBMCs, collected before anti-PD-1 treatment. These receptors came from a human donor with basal cell carcinoma.

The genes are TRBV30 and TRBJ1-4, with a tentative D call TRBD1 (6 bases). The CDR3 runs to 15 residues. The V gene's germline CDR1 is GTSNPN and CDR2 SVGIG (reference sequence). V dropped 0 bases and J dropped 4 bases, with 12 bases sitting between them. The CDR3 DNA reads TGTGCCTGGAGTGTGGCAGGGGATCGTAATGAAAAACTGTTTTTT. Protein product: CAWSVAGDRNEKLFF.

This chain uses TRBV7-9 with TRBJ2-7; D perhaps matches TRBD2 (5 bases). CDR3 size: 14 residues. Trimming shortened V by 2 bases and J by 2 bases, and 10 bases separated the two germline ends. Germline V CDR1 and CDR2: SEHNR, FQNEAQ (reference sequence). This CDR3 reads CASSLTGRTYEQYF. As DNA, the CDR3 is TGTGCCAGCAGCTTAACGGGAAGGACCTACGAGCAGTACTTC.

This clone occurred once. The gene calls are TRBV4-2 and TRBJ2-1; 7 positions agree with TRBD2. The CDR3 extends over 15 amino acids. Germline trimming cut 4 bases from V and 8 bases from J; bases unmatched to any gene: 11. The V gene's germline CDR1 is LGHNA and CDR2 YNFKEQ. CDR3 DNA sequence: TGTGCCAGCAGCCCCGACCGGGGAGGGCGGGATGAGCAGTTCTTC. Its translation: CASSPDRGGRDEQFF.

This clone was counted between two and nine times. V usage is TRBV25-1 and J usage is TRBJ1-2; the match to TRBD1 covers 7 bases. The CDR3 has 14 amino acids. The germline V gene has CDR1 MGHDK and CDR2 SYGVNS. The trim removed 4 bases at V and 8 bases at J, leaving 10 bases unmatched. CDR3 amino acids: CASSAPGTVGGYTF. The CDR3 nucleotides are TGTGCCAGCAGTGCGCCAGGGACAGTGGGGGGCTACACCTTC.

This chain links TRBV24-1 with TRBJ2-2; D is unclear. The CDR3 loop spans 17 amino acids. CDR1 is KGHDR and CDR2 is SFDVKD in the germline V gene. Trimming cost V 1 base and J 1 base, with 12 bases left between them. This chain's CDR3 is CATSDLVGVGNTGELFF. DNA of the CDR3: TGTGCCACCAGTGATTTAGTTGGGGTTGGGAACACCGGGGAGCTGTTTTTT.

This sequence joins TRBV5-6 and TRBJ2-7; D is unresolved. V shed 2 bases and J shed 5 bases, with 5 bases lying between them. The CDR3 covers 11 residues. Germline CDR1 is SGHDT and CDR2 is YYEEEE. The CDR3 DNA is TGTGCCAGCAGCTTTGGGGACGAGCAGTACTTC. Amino acids: CASSFGDEQYF.

The chain is built from TRBV6-5 and TRBJ1-1, with 7 bases fitting TRBD1. The CDR3 spans 15 residues. CDR1 is MNHEY, CDR2 SVGAGI, per germline. V lost 5 bases, J lost 4 bases, and 10 bases stayed unmatched. The CDR3 sequence is CASSPTNRGFTEAFF. CDR3 coding DNA: TGTGCCAGCAGTCCGACAAACAGGGGATTCACTGAAGCTTTCTTT.

The rearrangement joins TRBV10-3 to TRBJ1-2; 8 positions match TRBD1. Germline loops: CDR1 ENHRY, CDR2 SYGVKD. This CDR3 contains 16 residues. The ends lost 7 bases at V and 8 bases at J; junction bases unmatched: 18. The CDR3 sequence is CAIKRYEDREKEGYTF. The CDR3 region has the DNA TGTGCCATCAAGAGATACGAGGACAGGGAAAAAGAAGGCTACACCTTC.

The rearrangement links TRBV4-3 to TRBJ2-3, with 8 bases matching TRBD2. In germline, CDR1 is LGHNA, CDR2 YSLEER. The CDR3 runs 15 residues. V was pared by 3 bases and J by 2 bases, with 4 bases of the junction left unmatched. CDR3 protein: CASSQLAGPTDTQYF. The CDR3 region has the DNA TGCGCCAGCAGCCAGCTAGCGGGCCCCACAGATACGCAGTATTTT.

J is TRBJ2-7 and V is TRBV5-8; 9 positions match TRBD1. CDR1 is SGHTS and CDR2 is YDEGEE in the germline V gene. J lost 3 bases, V lost 4 bases, and 11 bases had no gene match. This CDR3 region has 16 residues. The CDR3 DNA reads as TGTGCCAGCAGCCGCAACTCCGGGACAGGGTTCTACGAGCAGTACTTC. Its protein is CASSRNSGTGFYEQYF.

This chain uses TRBV7-9 with TRBJ2-5; 13 nucleotides match TRBD2. The J segment lost 4 bases and the V segment lost 4 bases, leaving 6 bases of the junction unmatched. The CDR3 runs to 16 residues. Germline-derived CDR1 and CDR2 are SEHNR and FQNEAQ (reference sequence). The CDR3 DNA is TGTGCCAGCAGCTATGGACTAGCGGGAGCGGGAGAGACCCAGTACTTC. The encoded protein is CASSYGLAGAGETQYF.

This chain connects TRBV29-1 to TRBJ2-1; 8 nucleotides align to TRBD1. Germline-derived CDR1 and CDR2 are SQVTM and ANQGSEA. Unmatched junction bases numbered 12, after V lost 6 bases and J lost 5 bases. The CDR3 has 15 amino acids. The CDR3 sequence is CSVWGHRGDDNEQFF. CDR3 DNA: TGCAGCGTGTGGGGGCACAGGGGGGACGACAATGAGCAGTTCTTC.

The V and J genes are TRBV10-3 and TRBJ1-1, with a weak D call TRBD1 (6 bases). V shed 6 bases and J shed 0 bases, with 17 bases lying between them. There are 16 residues in the CDR3. Germline V gene sequence: CDR1 ENHRY, CDR2 SYGVKD. The CDR3 protein is CAIRGANGGLNTEAFF. The CDR3 nucleotides read TGTGCCATCAGAGGGGCGAATGGGGGCCTGAACACTGAAGCTTTCTTT.

The V and J genes are TRBV2 and TRBJ2-7, with a possible D match to TRBD2 (5 bases). V was shortened by 4 bases and J by 7 bases, with 14 bases between the two germline ends. The CDR3 spans 13 residues. The V gene's germline CDR1 is SNHLY and CDR2 FYNNEI. CDR3 coding DNA: TGTGCCAGCAGTGTAAACTTCCCGGGGGAGCAGTACTTC. Residues: CASSVNFPGEQYF.

In this sample, this clone turned up once. The V call is TRBV29-1, the J call TRBJ1-2, with D possibly being TRBD1 (5 bases). Germline V lookup: CDR1 SQVTM, CDR2 ANQGSEA. V lost 4 bases and J 4 bases, leaving 10 bases between the germline ends. The CDR3 sequence is 12 residues long. The CDR3 is CSVGQGSYGYTF. The DNA for the CDR3 is TGCAGCGTTGGGCAGGGAAGCTATGGCTACACCTTC.

The V gene is TRBV5-5, the J gene TRBJ2-7, with TRBD2 matching over 7 bases. After removal of 8 bases from V and 3 bases from J, the junction contained 11 bases not matched to a gene. The CDR3 loop spans 14 amino acids. From germline, CDR1 is SGHKS and CDR2 YYEKEE (reference sequence). CDR3 coding DNA: TGTGCCAGTAGTCGGGGGGACGGATACTACGAGCAGTACTTC. It encodes CASSRGDGYYEQYF.

The chain is built from TRBV7-2 and TRBJ2-2; D unclear. This CDR3 contains 14 residues. Trimming removed 1 base from V and 1 base from J, with 4 bases in between. The germline CDR1 and CDR2 sequences are SGHTA and FQGNSA. The CDR3 region has the DNA TGTGCCAGCAGCTTAGGGCTGAACACCGGGGAGCTGTTTTTT. It encodes CASSLGLNTGELFF.

This clone appeared a few times. V and J are TRBV6-6 and TRBJ2-7, with unresolved D. Trimming stripped 0 bases from V and 6 bases from J, with 9 bases between. Germline CDR1 is MNHNY and CDR2 is SVGAGI (reference sequence). The CDR3 extends over 13 amino acids. The CDR3 bases are TGTGCCAGCAGTTACTCGAGGACCTCCGAGCAGTACTTC. This translates into CASSYSRTSEQYF.

This chain's CDR3 is CASSSGRAQGNTIYF. The DNA for the CDR3 is TGTGCCAGCAGCTCGGGCCGAGCCCAAGGAAACACCATATATTTT. V usage is TRBV5-6 and J usage is TRBJ1-3; D is unclear. Per germline, CDR1 SGHDT and CDR2 YYEEEE. The CDR3 loop spans 15 amino acids. The V end was cut by 3 bases, the J end by 4 bases, with 14 bases between.

V usage is TRBV4-3 and J usage is TRBJ1-4, with D unclear. Deletions cut 1 base from V and 4 bases from J, with 13 bases between. Germline CDR1 is LGHNA and CDR2 is YSLEER. This CDR3 is 16 amino acids long. CDR3 loop: CASSQVPASVNEKLFF. CDR3 DNA sequence: TGCGCCAGCAGCCAAGTTCCGGCCAGTGTTAATGAAAAACTGTTTTTT.

The chain recombines TRBV9 with TRBJ2-1, with D hard to call. Germline CDR1 is SGDLS and CDR2 is YYNGEE. The CDR3 runs 16 residues. V was pared by 0 bases and J by 0 bases, with 10 bases between. This CDR3 reads CASSVAGSRSYNEQFF. The CDR3 DNA reads as TGTGCCAGCAGCGTAGCCGGCAGCCGCTCCTACAATGAGCAGTTCTTC.

The V gene is TRBV7-2, the J gene TRBJ1-1, with D perhaps matching TRBD1 (5 bases). The CDR3 runs to 14 residues. Germline lookup yields CDR1 SGHTA and CDR2 FQGNSA. Between the trimmed V and J ends, which lost 4 bases and 3 bases, there was a span of 12 bases. CDR3: CASSSLGEDTEAFF. DNA of the CDR3: TGTGCCAGCAGCTCCTTGGGGGAGGACACTGAAGCTTTCTTT.

The gene calls are TRBV2 and TRBJ1-2; a possible D gene is TRBD1 (5 bases). The germline V gene encodes CDR1 SNHLY and CDR2 FYNNEI. The CDR3 covers 14 residues. V was clipped by 5 bases and J by 6 bases, with 16 bases between them. The CDR3 reads CASSPRTGPDGYTF. The CDR3 region has the DNA TGTGCCAGCAGTCCACGGACGGGACCGGATGGCTACACCTTC.

CDR3 protein: CASSMKTEQFF. The CDR3 coding sequence is TGCGCCAGCAGCATGAAGACAGAGCAGTTCTTC. The genes are TRBV5-1 and TRBJ2-1; D not resolved. The germline V gene encodes CDR1 SGHRS and CDR2 YFSETQ. The CDR3 consists of 11 residues. Trimming cost V 4 bases and J 10 bases, with 9 bases left between them.

The chain is built from TRBV11-3 and TRBJ1-4, with 9 bases fitting TRBD1. V was pared by 5 bases and J by 3 bases, with 4 bases of the junction left unmatched. This CDR3 is 15 amino acids long. Germline V gives CDR1 SGHNT, CDR2 YENEEA. CDR3 DNA: TGTGCCAGCAGCACAGGGGGCCCAGCTAATGAAAAACTGTTTTTT. Translated, it gives CASSTGGPANEKLFF.

The chain is built from TRBV5-4 and TRBJ2-2; D is possibly TRBD1 or TRBD2 (5 bases each). V was clipped by 4 bases and J by 4 bases, with 20 bases between them. Looked up from germline, CDR1 is SGHNT and CDR2 is YYREEE (reference sequence). This CDR3 region has 17 residues. The CDR3 bases are TGTGCCAGCAGCCCCGGGACCTCCCGTGTTGGCACCGGGGAGCTGTTTTTT. Protein product: CASSPGTSRVGTGELFF.

The CDR3 loop is CASSLSLRTNYEQYF. The CDR3 DNA sequence: TGTGCCAGCAGTTTATCACTCCGGACCAACTACGAGCAGTACTTC. The gene calls are TRBV27 and TRBJ2-7; no clear D. Germline CDR1 MNHEY, CDR2 SMNVEV (reference sequence). The CDR3 length is 15 residues. V dropped 0 bases and J dropped 3 bases, with 12 bases sitting between them.

The chain is built from TRBV9 and TRBJ2-1, with D tentatively TRBD2 (6 bases). Trimming removed 0 bases at V and 5 bases at J, with 12 bases between. Germline V gene data show CDR1 as SGDLS and CDR2 as YYNGEE. CDR3 length: 15 residues. CDR3 sequence: CASSVDGSVHNEQFF. CDR3 coding DNA: TGTGCCAGCAGCGTAGACGGGAGCGTCCACAATGAGCAGTTCTTC.

The rearrangement links TRBV7-3 to TRBJ1-1; D gene ambiguous. The CDR3 covers 16 residues. Trimming took 1 base from V and 1 from J, leaving 13 bases between them. In germline, CDR1 is SGHTA, CDR2 FQGTGA. The DNA of the CDR3 is TGTGCCAGCAGCTTAAGGACTCCTACGGGGAACACTGAAGCTTTCTTT. This gives the protein CASSLRTPTGNTEAFF.

The V and J genes are TRBV9 and TRBJ2-1; 8 nucleotides match TRBD2. J was trimmed by 7 bases and V by 3 bases; bases with no gene match: 12. The germline CDR1 and CDR2 sequences are SGDLS and YYNGEE. The CDR3 has 16 residues. CDR3 nucleotide sequence: TGTGCCAGCAGCGGGGGCCCAGCGGGAGTGGCGAATGAGCAGTTCTTC. This codes for CASSGGPAGVANEQFF.

J is TRBJ2-5 and V is TRBV29-1; possibly TRBD1 for D (6 bases). With 5 bases removed from V and 3 bases from J, the gap between germline ends came to 10 bases. The CDR3 spans 12 residues. In germline, CDR1 is SQVTM, CDR2 ANQGSEA. The CDR3 spells CSVRAGEETQYF. As DNA, the CDR3 is TGCAGCGTTCGGGCAGGGGAAGAGACCCAGTACTTC.

The table lists this clone with a count of one. This chain uses TRBV27 with TRBJ2-1; 7 nucleotides align to TRBD2. The CDR3 has 15 residues. Trimming took 6 bases from V and 0 from J; bases not matched to a gene: 5. Per the germline V gene, CDR1 is MNHEY and CDR2 is SMNVEV (reference sequence). CDR3 DNA: TGTGCCAGCAGACGCGGGGGAAGCTCCTACAATGAGCAGTTCTTC. Translation gives CASRRGGSSYNEQFF.